This is a list of T cell receptor beta chains from one sample in a study of T cell repertoires in cytomegalovirus infection. TCRdb recomputed calls from the reads with MiXCR, one row per CDR3 protein. The sample records hundreds of thousands of distinct CDR3 sequences, around 32% being singletons. Antigens of these TCRs are unknown. The sequences come from cultured PBMCs, collected from culture after CMV antigen stimulation. These receptors were obtained from a human donor in good health (CMV status not recorded). Some clones in this sample may be carry-over from other donors' samples. Each CDR3 is given with its conserved first and last residue. The D gene is left open where the match is weak. Size is omitted from some rows. Given values are once, few, many or a class for expanded clones.

V	size	D	J	DNA	CDR3
TRBV7-9	few	TRBD1	TRBJ1-5	TGTGCCAGCAGCCCCCTGGACAGGGGAATCAATCAGCCCCAGCATTTT	CASSPLDRGINQPQHF
TRBV7-2	few	.	TRBJ1-1	TGTGCCAGCATGGGGTCGCTTATGAACACTGAAGCTTTCTTT	CASMGSLMNTEAFF
TRBV19	.	.	TRBJ2-1	TGTGCCAGTAGTTTAACAGACTCGTCTTACAATGAGCAGTTCTTC	CASSLTDSSYNEQFF
TRBV5-1	.	.	TRBJ1-6	TGCGCCAGCAGCTTATACGGGGTTGGGAATTCACCCCTCCACTTT	CASSLYGVGNSPLHF
TRBV4-3	.	.	TRBJ2-3	TGCGCCAGCAGTGAGGGATTCACAGATACGCAGTATTTT	CASSEGFTDTQYF
TRBV20-1	.	.	TRBJ2-3	TGCAGTGCCCAGTATCGGGCGTATACGCAGTATTTT	CSAQYRAYTQYF
TRBV6-2/TRBV6-3	.	.	TRBJ1-2	TGTGCCAGCAGTACCGCCGGGGGCTACACCTTC	CASSTAGGYTF
TRBV12-3/TRBV12-4	few	TRBD1	TRBJ1-4	TGTGCCAGCAGTGCCGGGACAGATAATGAAAAACTGTTTTTT	CASSAGTDNEKLFF
TRBV4-2	.	.	TRBJ2-7	TGTGCCAGCAGCCAAGCCGCAGGGGACCCAAACTACGAGCAGTACTTC	CASSQAAGDPNYEQYF
TRBV18	.	.	TRBJ2-7	TGTGCCAGCTCACCACCGGGGAGCAGGGATTCGTCCGAGCAGTACTTC	CASSPPGSRDSSEQYF
TRBV7-2	many	TRBD2	TRBJ2-1	TGTGCCAGCAGCTTGAATGCCGGGACTAGCTTTTTCGATGAGCAGTTCTTC	CASSLNAGTSFFDEQFF
TRBV7-9	.	.	TRBJ2-1	TGTGCCAGCAGCTTAGCTTACGTTAGCTCCTACAATGAGCAGTTCTTC	CASSLAYVSSYNEQFF
TRBV11-2	few	.	TRBJ2-3	TGTGCCAGCAGCTTCGCCGGTACTACCAACTCTGCGCAGTATTTT	CASSFAGTTNSAQYF
TRBV7-2	.	.	TRBJ2-3	TGTGCCAGCAGTGGGTTCGCAGATACGCAGTATTTT	CASSGFADTQYF
TRBV6-1	.	.	TRBJ2-7	TGTGCCAGCAGCGAAGACAGTTCCTACGAGCAGTACTTC	CASSEDSSYEQYF
TRBV7-6	.	.	TRBJ1-1	TGTGCCAGCAGCTTAGACAGTTTCGACACTGAAGCTTTCTTT	CASSLDSFDTEAFF
TRBV7-8	.	.	TRBJ2-3	TGTGCCAGCAGCCTAAGGGGGACGAGGGGGGCAGGCACAGATACGCAGTATTTT	CASSLRGTRGAGTDTQYF
TRBV7-2	many	TRBD1	TRBJ1-1	TGTGCCAGCAGTCGACAGGGAGGGCCCTTCACTGAAGCTTTCTTT	CASSRQGGPFTEAFF
TRBV7-6	few	TRBD2	TRBJ2-7	TGTGCCAGCAGCTTGTCGGCGGGAGGGCCCGATTATTCCTACGAGCAGTACTTC	CASSLSAGGPDYSYEQYF
TRBV19	few	.	TRBJ1-6	TGTGCCAGTAGTATAGATCCTGGCCGGAGGGGCGGTTCACCCCTCCACTTT	CASSIDPGRRGGSPLHF
TRBV2	.	TRBD1	TRBJ1-4	TGTGCCAGCAGTCCCGGGACAGGGGAAGAAAAACTGTTTTTT	CASSPGTGEEKLFF
TRBV7-2	.	.	TRBJ1-4	TGTGCCAGCAGCACCCCCCGGGGCCCAAATGAAAAACTGTTTTTT	CASSTPRGPNEKLFF
TRBV19	.	.	TRBJ1-6	TGTGCCAGTAGTATGAAAAGGGATTCACCCCTCCACTTT	CASSMKRDSPLHF
TRBV5-6	.	TRBD2	TRBJ2-7	TGTGCCAGCAGTTCTGGAACTAGCGGCCCCTACGAGCAGTACTTC	CASSSGTSGPYEQYF
TRBV12-3/TRBV12-4	few	.	TRBJ2-3	TGTGCCAGCAGTTTCGGCAGAACTCACAATACGCAGTATTTT	CASSFGRTHNTQYF
TRBV6-1	.	.	TRBJ2-3	TGTGCCAGCAGTGTTGGGGGAGGCGTCGGGAATACGCAGTATTTT	CASSVGGGVGNTQYF
TRBV30	.	TRBD2	TRBJ2-3	TGTGCCTGGAGCACCGGGACTAGCGGGAGAGCCGATACGCAGTATTTT	CAWSTGTSGRADTQYF
TRBV12-3/TRBV12-4	few	.	TRBJ1-5	TGTGCCAGCAGTTTAGAGGCAGGGGAGGGCAATCAGCCCCAGCATTTT	CASSLEAGEGNQPQHF
TRBV7-2	.	.	TRBJ1-1	TGTGCCAGCAGCTTAAGACCGAGCACTGAAGCTTTCTTT	CASSLRPSTEAFF
TRBV7-6	.	.	TRBJ2-3	TGTGCCAGCCGGGCCGAGGCGGATACGCAGTATTTT	CASRAEADTQYF
TRBV6-2/TRBV6-3	.	.	TRBJ2-1	TGTGCCAGCACCCAACTTCGGGAAGGGGTAGGTGAGCAGTTCTTC	CASTQLREGVGEQFF
TRBV29-1	.	.	TRBJ1-1	TGCAGCGTCTCGCGTCGGATGGGGGTCACTGAAGCTTTCTTT	CSVSRRMGVTEAFF
TRBV7-6	.	.	TRBJ2-5	TGTGCCAGCAGCTCCCTAGGGGGGAGACAAGAGACCCAGTACTTC	CASSSLGGRQETQYF
TRBV7-9	.	TRBD2	TRBJ2-4	TGTGCCAGCAGCGTCCACGGGGGGGGAAAAAACATTCAGTACTTC	CASSVHGGGKNIQYF
TRBV10-3	.	TRBD2	TRBJ2-3	TGTGCCATCAGTGCCTCTAGCGGGGTATCAGATACGCAGTATTTT	CAISASSGVSDTQYF
TRBV7-2	.	TRBD1	TRBJ1-2	TGTGCCAGCAGCTCCGGACAGGGGAGAGCAGACTATGGCTACACCTTC	CASSSGQGRADYGYTF
TRBV27	.	TRBD1	TRBJ1-1	TGTGCCAGCAGTCCCGCCGACAGGGGCACTGAAGCTTTCTTT	CASSPADRGTEAFF
TRBV11-1	many	TRBD1	TRBJ1-1	TGTGCCAGCAGCAAGGACAGGGACACTGAAGCTTTCTTT	CASSKDRDTEAFF
TRBV6-6	.	.	TRBJ2-7	TGTGCCAGCAGTTACCCTCGGGTCGGGCTCGAGCAGTACTTC	CASSYPRVGLEQYF
TRBV12-3/TRBV12-4	.	.	TRBJ2-1	TGTGCCAGCAGTTTGGATGGTTTTGACAATGAGCAGTTCTTC	CASSLDGFDNEQFF
TRBV7-2	.	.	TRBJ2-1	TGTGCCAGCAGCCCTTCCATTCTGGGTGAGCAGTTCTTC	CASSPSILGEQFF
TRBV7-2	.	.	TRBJ2-7	TGTGCCAGCAGCTCCTCGGGTCTGGCCGTAAACACCTACGAGCAGTACTTC	CASSSSGLAVNTYEQYF
TRBV5-1	few	TRBD2	TRBJ2-5	TGCGCCAGCAGCTTTAAGCGGGGTGTTCGGGGGGAGACCCAGTACTTC	CASSFKRGVRGETQYF
TRBV19	.	.	TRBJ1-5	TGTGCCAGTAGTGTCACCCAGGATCAGCCCCAGCATTTT	CASSVTQDQPQHF
TRBV6-1	.	.	TRBJ1-5	TGTGCCAGCAGTGCATCCGGGCCAAGCAATCAGCCCCAGCATTTT	CASSASGPSNQPQHF
TRBV7-2	many	TRBD2	TRBJ2-5	TGTGCCAGCAGCTCCCGACTAGCGGGGGCAGAGACCCAGTACTTC	CASSSRLAGAETQYF
TRBV7-2	many	.	TRBJ2-1	TGTGCCAGCAGCTTAGAGGGGACATCCACCGTGGATGAGCAGTTCTTC	CASSLEGTSTVDEQFF
TRBV7-4	.	.	TRBJ2-1	TGTGCCAGCAGTAATCTTCGGATCACAACCTACAATGAGCAGTTCTTC	CASSNLRITTYNEQFF
TRBV5-4	.	.	TRBJ2-1	TGTGCCACCAAGGACGGTGGATGGCATGAGCAGTTCTTC	CATKDGGWHEQFF
TRBV7-9	.	.	TRBJ2-3	TGTGCCAGCAGCTTAGCGACTGACTGGGGGAACACAGATACGCAGTATTTT	CASSLATDWGNTDTQYF
TRBV28	few	.	TRBJ1-5	TGTGCCAGCAGCCCACCCGGCAGTAACAATCAGCCCCAGCATTTT	CASSPPGSNNQPQHF
TRBV18	.	.	TRBJ1-5	TGTGCCAGCTCAACCGATCTGGGGGTGAGTCAGCCCCAGCATTTT	CASSTDLGVSQPQHF
TRBV7-2	.	TRBD2	TRBJ2-5	TGTGCCAGCAGCTTAGCGCGCGGGGGGTCCCCCCGGGAGACCCAGTACTTC	CASSLARGGSPRETQYF
TRBV7-2	few	TRBD1	TRBJ2-1	TGTGCCAGCAGCTCCCGCCGACAGGGGGGTTACAATGAGCAGTTCTTC	CASSSRRQGGYNEQFF
TRBV27	.	.	TRBJ2-5	TGTGCCAGCAGTTTAACCCTGTCTGAGACCCAGTACTTC	CASSLTLSETQYF
TRBV7-2	many	TRBD1	TRBJ2-3	TGTGCCAGCAGCTTGGGACAGACAGATACGCAGTATTTT	CASSLGQTDTQYF
TRBV6-5	few	.	TRBJ2-3	TGTGCCAGCAGTTACGAAGGGCATAGCACAGATACGCAGTATTTT	CASSYEGHSTDTQYF
TRBV15	few	.	TRBJ2-1	TGTGCCACCAGCCCCGGCCCGGACTGGAGGGAGCAGTTCTTC	CATSPGPDWREQFF
TRBV19	.	TRBD2	TRBJ2-1	TGTGCCAGTAGTATGTGGCGGGGGGGGGACCCGGCGAATGAGCAGTTCTTC	CASSMWRGGDPANEQFF
TRBV28	.	.	TRBJ2-7	TGTGCCAGCAGCCCATGGGGGGACAGATCCTACGAGCAGTACTTC	CASSPWGDRSYEQYF